This entry features one T cell receptor (beta chain) sequence. This entry is derived from a study of T cell changes during pregnancy in multiple sclerosis. V dropped 2 bases and J dropped 6 bases, with 12 bases sitting between them. The CDR3 runs to 13 residues. Germline values: CDR1 SGHNT, CDR2 YYREEE (reference sequence). The assay was immunoSEQ multiplex PCR, and TCRdb's table has in-frame clones only and misses some. The table lists more than 40,000 clones, 85% to 95% of them singletons, with just over 0.65% in the top ten. The TCR originated in a female donor with multiple sclerosis, enrolled in a pregnancy study. J is TRBJ2-7 and V is TRBV5-4; tentative D call: TRBD1 (5 bases). Sequenced here: CD4+ T cells from peripheral blood mononuclear cells, sampled in the third trimester of pregnancy. The CDR3, as DNA: TGTGCCAGCAGCTTCTTAGGGGCCTCCGAGCAGTACTTC. It codes for CASSFLGASEQYF. Together with reference TRBV5-4 and TRBJ2-7, the CDR3 gives the full variable domain: ETGVTQSPTHLIKTRGQQVTLRCSSQSGHNTVSWYQQALGQGPQFIFQYYREEENGRGNFPPRFSGLQFPNYSSELNVNALELDDSALYLCASSFLGASEQYFGPGTRLTVT.